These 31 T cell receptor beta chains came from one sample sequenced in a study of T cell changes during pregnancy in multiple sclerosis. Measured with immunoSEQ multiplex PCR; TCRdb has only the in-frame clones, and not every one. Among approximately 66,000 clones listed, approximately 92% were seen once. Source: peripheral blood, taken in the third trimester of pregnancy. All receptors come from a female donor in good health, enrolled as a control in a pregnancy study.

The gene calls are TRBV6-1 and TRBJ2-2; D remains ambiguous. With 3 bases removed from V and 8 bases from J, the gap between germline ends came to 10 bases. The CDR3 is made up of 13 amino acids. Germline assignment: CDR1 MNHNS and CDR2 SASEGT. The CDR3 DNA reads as TGTGCCAGCAGTGAGCTACGCAGGGGGGAGCTGTTTTTT. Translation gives CASSELRRGELFF.

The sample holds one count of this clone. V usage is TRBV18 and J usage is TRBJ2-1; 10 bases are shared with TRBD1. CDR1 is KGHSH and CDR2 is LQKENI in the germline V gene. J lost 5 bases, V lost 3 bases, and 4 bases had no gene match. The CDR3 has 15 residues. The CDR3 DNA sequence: TGTGCCAGCTCACCCCGGGACAGGGGTGACAATGAGCAGTTCTTC. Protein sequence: CASSPRDRGDNEQFF.

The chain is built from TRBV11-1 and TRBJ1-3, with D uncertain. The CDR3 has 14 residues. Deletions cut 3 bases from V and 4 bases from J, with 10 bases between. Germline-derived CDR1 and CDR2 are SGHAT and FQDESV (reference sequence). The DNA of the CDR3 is TGTGCCAGCAGCTTGAGTCGTAGCGGAAACACCATATATTTT. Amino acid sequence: CASSLSRSGNTIYF.

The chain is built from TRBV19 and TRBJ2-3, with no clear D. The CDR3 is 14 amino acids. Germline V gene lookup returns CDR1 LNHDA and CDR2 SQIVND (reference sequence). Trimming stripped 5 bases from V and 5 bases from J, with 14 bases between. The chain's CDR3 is CASSLRATRDTQYF. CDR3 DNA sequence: TGTGCCAGTAGTCTACGAGCCACCCGAGATACGCAGTATTTT.

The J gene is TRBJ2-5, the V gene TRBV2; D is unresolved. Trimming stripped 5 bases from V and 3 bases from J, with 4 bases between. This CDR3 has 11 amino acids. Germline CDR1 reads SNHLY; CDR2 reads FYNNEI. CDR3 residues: CASSFEETQYF. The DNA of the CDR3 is TGTGCCAGCAGTTTCGAAGAGACCCAGTACTTC.

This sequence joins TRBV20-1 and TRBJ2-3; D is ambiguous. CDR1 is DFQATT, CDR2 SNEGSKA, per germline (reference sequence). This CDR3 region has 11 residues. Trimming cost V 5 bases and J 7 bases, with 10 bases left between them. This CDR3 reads CSAGFLHTQYF. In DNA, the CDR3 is TGCAGTGCTGGCTTCCTCCATACGCAGTATTTT.

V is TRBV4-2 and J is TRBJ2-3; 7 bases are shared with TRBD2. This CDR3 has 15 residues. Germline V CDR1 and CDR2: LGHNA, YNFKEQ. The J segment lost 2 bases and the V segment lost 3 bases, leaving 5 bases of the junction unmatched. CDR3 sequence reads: CASSQVGLFTDTQYF. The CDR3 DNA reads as TGTGCCAGCAGCCAGGTGGGACTATTCACAGATACGCAGTATTTT.

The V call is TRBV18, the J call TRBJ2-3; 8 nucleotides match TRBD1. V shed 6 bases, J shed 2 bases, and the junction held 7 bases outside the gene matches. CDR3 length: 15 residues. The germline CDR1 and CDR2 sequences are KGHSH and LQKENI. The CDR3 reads CASSRGQGNTDTQYF. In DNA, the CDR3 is TGTGCCAGCTCGCGCGGACAGGGTAACACAGATACGCAGTATTTT. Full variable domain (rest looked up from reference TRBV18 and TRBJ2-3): NAGVMQNPRHLVRRRGQEARLRCSPMKGHSHVYWYRQLPEEGLKFMVYLQKENIIDESGMPKERFSAEFPKEGPSILRIQQVVRGDSAAYFCASSRGQGNTDTQYFGPGTRLTVL.

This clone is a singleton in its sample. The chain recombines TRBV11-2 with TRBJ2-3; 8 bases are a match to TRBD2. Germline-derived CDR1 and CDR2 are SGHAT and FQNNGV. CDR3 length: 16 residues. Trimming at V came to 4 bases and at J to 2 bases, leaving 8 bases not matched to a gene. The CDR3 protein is CASSSFPGGATDTQYF. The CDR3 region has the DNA TGTGCCAGCAGCTCCTTTCCGGGGGGGGCCACAGATACGCAGTATTTT. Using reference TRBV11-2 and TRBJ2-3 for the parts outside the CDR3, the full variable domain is EAGVAQSPRYKIIEKRQSVAFWCNPISGHATLYWYQQILGQGPKLLIQFQNNGVVDDSQLPKDRFSAERLKGVDSTLKIQPAKLEDSAVYLCASSSFPGGATDTQYFGPGTRLTVL.

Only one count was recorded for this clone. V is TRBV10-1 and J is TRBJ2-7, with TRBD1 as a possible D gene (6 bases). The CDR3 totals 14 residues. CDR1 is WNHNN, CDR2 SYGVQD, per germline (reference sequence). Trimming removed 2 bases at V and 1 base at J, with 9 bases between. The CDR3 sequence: CASSERQGSYEQYF. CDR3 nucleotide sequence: TGCGCCAGCAGTGAGAGGCAGGGGTCCTACGAGCAGTACTTC.

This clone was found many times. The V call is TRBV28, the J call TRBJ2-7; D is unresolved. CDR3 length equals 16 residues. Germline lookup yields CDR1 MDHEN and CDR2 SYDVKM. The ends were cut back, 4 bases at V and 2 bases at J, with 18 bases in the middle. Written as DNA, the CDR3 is TGTGCCAGCAGTTCTCCCTCTCAGGCCCGCACCTACGAGCAGTACTTC. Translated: CASSSPSQARTYEQYF.

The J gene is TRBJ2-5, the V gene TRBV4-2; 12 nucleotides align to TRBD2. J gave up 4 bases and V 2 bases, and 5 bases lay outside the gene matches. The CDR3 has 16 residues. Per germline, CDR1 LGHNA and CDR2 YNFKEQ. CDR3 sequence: CASSQQTGLAGETQYF. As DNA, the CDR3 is TGTGCCAGCAGCCAACAAACGGGACTAGCGGGAGAGACCCAGTACTTC.

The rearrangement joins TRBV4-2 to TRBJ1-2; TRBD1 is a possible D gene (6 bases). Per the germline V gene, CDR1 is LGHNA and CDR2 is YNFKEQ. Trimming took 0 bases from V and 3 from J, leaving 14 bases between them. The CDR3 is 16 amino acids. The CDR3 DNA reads TGTGCCAGCAGCCAAGAAGCTGGGACATTAGACTATGGCTACACCTTC. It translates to CASSQEAGTLDYGYTF.

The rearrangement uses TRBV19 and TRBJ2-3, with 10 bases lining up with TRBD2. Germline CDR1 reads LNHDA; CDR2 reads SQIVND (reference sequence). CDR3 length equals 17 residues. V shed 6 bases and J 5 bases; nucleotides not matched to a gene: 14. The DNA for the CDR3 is TGTGCCAGTAGAGACCGCGGCGGTAGCGGGGGGCGAGATACGCAGTATTTT. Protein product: CASRDRGGSGGRDTQYF.

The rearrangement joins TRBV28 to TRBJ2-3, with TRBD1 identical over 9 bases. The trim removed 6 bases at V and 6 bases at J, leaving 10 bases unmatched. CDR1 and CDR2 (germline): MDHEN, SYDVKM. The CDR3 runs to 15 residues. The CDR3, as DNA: TGTGCCAGCAGAAAACCGGGACAGGGTGGGGATACGCAGTATTTT. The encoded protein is CASRKPGQGGDTQYF.

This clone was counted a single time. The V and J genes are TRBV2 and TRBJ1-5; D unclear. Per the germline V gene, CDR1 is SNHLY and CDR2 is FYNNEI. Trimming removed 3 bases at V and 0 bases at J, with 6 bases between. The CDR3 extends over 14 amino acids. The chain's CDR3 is CASSDLDSNQPQHF. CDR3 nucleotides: TGTGCCAGCAGTGATTTAGATAGCAATCAGCCCCAGCATTTT.

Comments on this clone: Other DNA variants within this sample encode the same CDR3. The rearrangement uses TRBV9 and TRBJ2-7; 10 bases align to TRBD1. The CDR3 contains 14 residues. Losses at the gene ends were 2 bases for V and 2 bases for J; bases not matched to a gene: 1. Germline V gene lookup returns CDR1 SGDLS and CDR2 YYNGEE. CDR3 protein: CASSVGTGAYEQYF. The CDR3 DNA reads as TGTGCCAGCAGCGTGGGGACAGGGGCCTACGAGCAGTACTTC.

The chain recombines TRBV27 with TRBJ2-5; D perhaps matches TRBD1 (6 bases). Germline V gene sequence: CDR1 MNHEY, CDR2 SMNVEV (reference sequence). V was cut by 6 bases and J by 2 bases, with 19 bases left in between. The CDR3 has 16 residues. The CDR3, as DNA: TGTGCCAGCAGCCGAGGTGGTAGGGGGTATCAAGAGACCCAGTACTTC. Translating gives CASSRGGRGYQETQYF.

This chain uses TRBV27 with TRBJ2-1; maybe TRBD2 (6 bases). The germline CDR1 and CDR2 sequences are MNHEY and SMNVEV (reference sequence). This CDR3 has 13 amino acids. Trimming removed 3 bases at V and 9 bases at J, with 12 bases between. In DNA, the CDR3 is TGTGCCAGCAGTTTCGGCGCAGCGGGTGAGCAGTTCTTC. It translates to CASSFGAAGEQFF.

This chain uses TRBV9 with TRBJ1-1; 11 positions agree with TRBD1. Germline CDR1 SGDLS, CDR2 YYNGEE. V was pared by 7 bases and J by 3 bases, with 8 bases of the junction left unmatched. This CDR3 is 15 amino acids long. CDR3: CASAASGQGDTEAFF. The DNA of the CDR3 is TGTGCCAGCGCGGCCTCGGGACAGGGGGACACTGAAGCTTTCTTT.

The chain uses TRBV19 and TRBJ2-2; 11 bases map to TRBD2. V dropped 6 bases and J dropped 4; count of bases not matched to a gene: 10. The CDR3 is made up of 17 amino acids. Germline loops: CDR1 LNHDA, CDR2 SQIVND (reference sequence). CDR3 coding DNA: TGTGCCAGTAGCCGGGGCCTACTAGCGGGAGTCACCGGGGAGCTGTTTTTT. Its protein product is CASSRGLLAGVTGELFF.

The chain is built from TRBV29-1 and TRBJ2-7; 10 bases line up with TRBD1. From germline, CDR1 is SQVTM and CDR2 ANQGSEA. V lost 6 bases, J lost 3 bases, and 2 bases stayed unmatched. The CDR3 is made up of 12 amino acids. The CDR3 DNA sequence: TGCAGCGTAAGGACAGGGGGCTACGAGCAGTACTTC. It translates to CSVRTGGYEQYF.

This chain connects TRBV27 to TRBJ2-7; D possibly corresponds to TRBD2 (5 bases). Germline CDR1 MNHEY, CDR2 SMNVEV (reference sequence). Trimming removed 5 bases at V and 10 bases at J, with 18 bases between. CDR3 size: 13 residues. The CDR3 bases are TGTGCCAGCAGTCCTACCCCGGGGATCGGACAGTACTTC. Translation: CASSPTPGIGQYF.

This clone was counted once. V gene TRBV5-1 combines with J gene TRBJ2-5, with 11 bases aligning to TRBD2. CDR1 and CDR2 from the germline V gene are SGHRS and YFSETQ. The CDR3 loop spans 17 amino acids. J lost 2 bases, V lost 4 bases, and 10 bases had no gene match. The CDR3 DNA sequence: TGCGCCAGCAGCCCTCTCGGACTAGCGGGTAGGCAAGAGACCCAGTACTTC. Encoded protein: CASSPLGLAGRQETQYF. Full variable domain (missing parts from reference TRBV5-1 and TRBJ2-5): KAGVTQTPRYLIKTRGQQVTLSCSPISGHRSVSWYQQTPGQGLQFLFEYFSETQRNKGNFPGRFSGRQFSNSRSEMNVSTLELGDSALYLCASSPLGLAGRQETQYFGPGTRLLVL.

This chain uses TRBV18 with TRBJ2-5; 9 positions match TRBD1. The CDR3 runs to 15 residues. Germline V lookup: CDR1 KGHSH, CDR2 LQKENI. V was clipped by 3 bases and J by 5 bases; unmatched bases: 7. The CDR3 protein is CASSPIQGAAETQYF. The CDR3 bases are TGTGCCAGCTCACCTATACAGGGGGCCGCGGAGACCCAGTACTTC.

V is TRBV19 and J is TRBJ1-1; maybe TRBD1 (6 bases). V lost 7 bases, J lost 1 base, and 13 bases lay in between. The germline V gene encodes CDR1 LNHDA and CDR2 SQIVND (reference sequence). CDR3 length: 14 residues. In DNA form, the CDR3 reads TGTGCCAGTACCTTTCAGGGGAGGAACACTGAAGCTTTCTTT. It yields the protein CASTFQGRNTEAFF.

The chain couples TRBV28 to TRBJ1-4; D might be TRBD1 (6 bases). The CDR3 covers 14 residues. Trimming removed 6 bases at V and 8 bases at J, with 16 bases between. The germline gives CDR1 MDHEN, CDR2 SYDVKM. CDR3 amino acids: CASREQGQREKLFF. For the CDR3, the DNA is TGTGCCAGCAGAGAACAGGGCCAGCGGGAAAAACTGTTTTTT.

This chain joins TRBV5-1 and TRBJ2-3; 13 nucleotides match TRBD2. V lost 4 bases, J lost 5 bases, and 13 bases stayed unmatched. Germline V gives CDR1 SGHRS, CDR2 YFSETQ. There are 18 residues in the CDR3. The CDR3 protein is CASSLQLAGGVSGDTQYF. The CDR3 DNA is TGCGCCAGCAGCCTCCAACTAGCGGGAGGGGTTTCGGGAGATACGCAGTATTTT.

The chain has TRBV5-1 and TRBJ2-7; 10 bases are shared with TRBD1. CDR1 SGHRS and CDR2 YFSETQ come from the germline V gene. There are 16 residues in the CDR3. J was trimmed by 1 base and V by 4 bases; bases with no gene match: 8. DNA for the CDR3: TGCGCCAGCAGCAGATCCGGGACAGGGGAGTCCTACGAGCAGTACTTC. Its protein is CASSRSGTGESYEQYF.

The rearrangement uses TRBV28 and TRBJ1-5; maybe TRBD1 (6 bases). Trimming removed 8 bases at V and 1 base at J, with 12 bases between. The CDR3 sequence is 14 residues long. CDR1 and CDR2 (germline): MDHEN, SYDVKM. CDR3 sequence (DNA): TGTGCCAGCCGCAGGGGCTCGAGCAATCAGCCCCAGCATTTT. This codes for CASRRGSSNQPQHF. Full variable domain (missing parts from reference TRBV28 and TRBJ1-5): DVKVTQSSRYLVKRTGEKVFLECVQDMDHENMFWYRQDPGLGLRLIYFSYDVKMKEKGDIPEGYSVSREKKERFSLILESASTNQTSMYLCASRRGSSNQPQHFGDGTRLSIL.

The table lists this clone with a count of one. This CDR3 reads CAWSLLHSYGYTF. In nucleotides, the CDR3 is TGTGCCTGGAGCCTCCTACACAGCTATGGCTACACCTTC. V usage is TRBV30 and J usage is TRBJ1-2; D is ambiguous. Per the germline V gene, CDR1 is GTSNPN and CDR2 is SVGIG (reference sequence). The CDR3 has 13 residues. V lost 3 bases to trimming and J lost 4 bases, with 12 bases between them.